This T cell receptor (beta chain) is drawn from a study of spatial heterogeneity in lung cancer. The CDR3 is 17 amino acids. Germline V gene lookup returns CDR1 LNHDA and CDR2 SQIVND (reference sequence). Sample time point: blood at routine non-recurrence follow-up after resection. Comment on this clonotype: Compared with germline, one end of the junction differs, possibly owing to a read error.

TCRdb re-called the 5' RACE reads through MiXCR, storing one row per CDR3 protein. The sample has around 45,000 distinct CDR3 sequences, approximately 22% seen once. The specimen was PBMCs, collected at follow-up. The TCR sequence derives from a female donor with early-stage non-small cell lung cancer. This chain connects TRBV19 to TRBJ2-6; TRBD1 or TRBD2 may be the D gene (6 bases each). The CDR3, as DNA: TGTGCCAGTAGTAAAAGGAGAGGGGGGACCGGGGCCAACGTCCTGACTTTT. Translation gives CASSKRRGGTGANVLTF.